This T cell receptor beta chain was obtained from a study of shared T cell receptors in the human thymus. Only in-frame clones appear in the TCRdb table, and some are missing; sequencing was by immunoSEQ multiplex PCR. In the table there are roughly 500,000 clones, approximately 80% of which are singletons. Germline loops: CDR1 SGHTA, CDR2 FQGNSA. This CDR3 spans 16 amino acids. After removal of 5 bases from V and 6 bases from J, the junction contained 12 bases not matched to a gene. The sample was also reused in another study, on human thymus T cells. That paper adds: Healthy Finnish infants undergoing corrective surgery for congenital heart defects provided the donor material.

The rearrangement joins TRBV7-2 to TRBJ2-1; 8 bases match TRBD2. Sequenced input: thymocytes. This clonotype was sampled from a boy less than two years old with a congenital heart defect. The CDR3 sequence is CASSAGLAGRLNEQFF. The CDR3 region has the DNA TGTGCCAGCAGCGCGGGGCTAGCGGGCCGCCTCAATGAGCAGTTCTTC.